This TCR beta chain was observed in a study of T cell responses to AZD1222 COVID-19 vaccine. Study findings and constraints: Only a handful of AZD1222 recipients tested seropositive at baseline. In a largely white British group with more females than males, clonal diversity was possibly underestimated.

Trimming at V came to 4 bases and at J to 11 bases, leaving 2 bases not matched to a gene. Germline V gene sequence: CDR1 SGHAT, CDR2 FQNNGV. The CDR3 covers 11 residues. The protocol was immunoSEQ multiplex PCR, while the TCRdb copy is restricted to in-frame clones and leaves out a portion. The sample has some 280,000 clones; 94% are singletons. A note on this clone: Its antigen is not identified.

J is TRBJ1-5 and V is TRBV11-2; 7 bases are a match to TRBD1. The sequence derives from an adult who received the AZD1222 COVID-19 vaccine. This sample comprised peripheral blood, obtained 28 days after the second AZD1222 dose. CDR3 residues: CASSSGGAQHF. The CDR3 DNA reads TGTGCCAGCAGCTCAGGGGGGGCCCAGCATTTT.